The 17 T cell receptor beta chains below were found in one sample sequenced in a study of blood T cell repertoires in COVID-19. Measured with immunoSEQ multiplex PCR; TCRdb has only the in-frame clones, and not every one. The sample holds 270,000 or so clones, roughly 84% seen once. Input material: peripheral blood. The receptors derive from a human donor in a cohort sampled during active COVID-19.

The chain carries TRBV18 and TRBJ2-7; 12 nucleotides line up with TRBD2. Germline-derived CDR1 and CDR2 are KGHSH and LQKENI. This CDR3 comprises 17 residues. The V gene end was trimmed by 4 bases and the J gene end by 0 bases; junction bases not matched to a gene: 7. CDR3 coding DNA: TGTGCCAGCTCACGAGCGATGACTAGCGGGGGCTCCTACGAGCAGTACTTC. Protein product: CASSRAMTSGGSYEQYF. The complete variable domain, with remaining parts taken from reference TRBV18 and TRBJ2-7, reads NAGVMQNPRHLVRRRGQEARLRCSPMKGHSHVYWYRQLPEEGLKFMVYLQKENIIDESGMPKERFSAEFPKEGPSILRIQQVVRGDSAAYFCASSRAMTSGGSYEQYFGPGTRLTVT.

This clone was recorded once. The V call is TRBV29-1, the J call TRBJ1-2; unclear D gene. Germline V lookup: CDR1 SQVTM, CDR2 ANQGSEA. The length of the CDR3 is 14 residues. Between the trimmed V and J ends, which lost 3 bases and 4 bases, there was a span of 15 bases. CDR3: CSVDRLHPPYGYTF. In DNA form, the CDR3 reads TGCAGCGTTGATCGCTTACACCCACCCTATGGCTACACCTTC.

This chain connects TRBV19 to TRBJ1-5; no clear D. Trimming cost V 9 bases and J 0 bases, with 15 bases left between them. The CDR3 runs to 15 residues. Germline CDR1 is LNHDA and CDR2 is SQIVND (reference sequence). The CDR3 loop reads CASHIGRYSNQPQHF. The CDR3 DNA follows: TGTGCCAGCCACATCGGGAGATATAGCAATCAGCCCCAGCATTTT.

The CDR3 region is CSAPLYNEQFF. The CDR3 coding sequence is TGCAGTGCTCCACTCTACAATGAGCAGTTCTTC. The V and J genes are TRBV20-1 and TRBJ2-1; D is undetermined. The germline V and J ends were trimmed by 5 bases and 3 bases, with 5 bases remaining between them. CDR3 length: 11 residues. Germline assignment: CDR1 DFQATT and CDR2 SNEGSKA (reference sequence).

This sequence joins TRBV3-1 (or the pseudogene TRBV3-2) and TRBJ1-5; D not certain. Between the trimmed V and J ends, which lost 1 base and 4 bases, there was a span of 23 bases. The CDR3 has 19 amino acids. Germline V gene sequence: CDR1 LGHDT, CDR2 YNNKEL (reference sequence). CDR3 in amino acids: CASSQGYSGPDPRNQPQHF. The CDR3, as DNA: TGTGCCAGCAGCCAAGGTTATAGCGGTCCCGACCCACGAAATCAGCCCCAGCATTTT.

The chain has TRBV3-1 (or the pseudogene TRBV3-2) and TRBJ1-3; TRBD1 matches 8 bases. V dropped 1 base and J dropped 4; count of bases not matched to a gene: 3. The germline V gene has CDR1 LGHDT and CDR2 YNNKEL (reference sequence). The CDR3 covers 15 residues. As DNA, the CDR3 is TGTGCCAGCAGCCAAGGACAGGGGACCGGAAACACCATATATTTT. Encoded protein: CASSQGQGTGNTIYF.

The J gene is TRBJ1-2, the V gene TRBV19, with TRBD1 identical over 11 bases. The CDR3 totals 15 residues. Germline values: CDR1 LNHDA, CDR2 SQIVND (reference sequence). Trimming cost V 7 bases and J 4 bases; bases outside gene matches: 8. The CDR3 DNA is TGTGCCAGTACCAAGGACAGGGGGCTTGGCTATGGCTACACCTTC. Its protein is CASTKDRGLGYGYTF.

This clone came up a few times. CDR3 coding DNA: TGCGCCAGCAGCTTGGAACTCCAAGGCGGCTATGGCTACACCTTC. Translating gives CASSLELQGGYGYTF. The chain is built from TRBV5-1 and TRBJ1-2; no clear D. Germline lookup yields CDR1 SGHRS and CDR2 YFSETQ. The length of the CDR3 is 15 residues. V was shortened by 0 bases and J by 4 bases, with 13 bases between the two germline ends.

The rearrangement uses TRBV4-1 and TRBJ2-1, with D maybe TRBD1 (6 bases). The germline CDR1 and CDR2 sequences are MGHRA and YSYEKL. The CDR3 sequence is 14 residues long. V gave up 4 bases and J gave up 6 bases, with 13 bases separating them. The CDR3 sequence: CASSRFTGSNEQFF. CDR3 bases: TGCGCCAGCAGCCGATTCACAGGGTCCAATGAGCAGTTCTTC.

The chain recombines TRBV5-1 with TRBJ2-3, with TRBD2 matching over 7 bases. V lost 4 bases, J lost 0 bases, and 8 bases stayed unmatched. The CDR3 totals 16 residues. CDR1 and CDR2 (germline): SGHRS, YFSETQ. The CDR3 DNA reads as TGCGCCAGCAGCGGAGGGACTATCACTAGCACAGATACGCAGTATTTT. This encodes CASSGGTITSTDTQYF.

The gene calls are TRBV3-1 (or the pseudogene TRBV3-2) and TRBJ2-1, with a tentative D call TRBD2 (5 bases). Trimming took 3 bases from V and 3 from J, leaving 21 bases between them. The CDR3 length is 18 residues. Per the germline V gene, CDR1 is LGHDT and CDR2 is YNNKEL (reference sequence). Written as DNA, the CDR3 is TGTGCCAGCAGCCAGGCCCCGGGTTGGCGGGTTGTCTACAATGAGCAGTTCTTC. This gives the protein CASSQAPGWRVVYNEQFF.

The chain uses TRBV2 and TRBJ1-5; 8 positions agree with TRBD1. CDR1 SNHLY and CDR2 FYNNEI come from the germline V gene. The CDR3 has 14 residues. V was clipped by 3 bases and J by 5 bases; unmatched bases: 3. Here the CDR3 reads CASSERQGYQPQHF. CDR3 sequence (DNA): TGTGCCAGCAGTGAGAGACAGGGGTATCAGCCCCAGCATTTT. The complete variable domain, with remaining parts taken from reference TRBV2 and TRBJ1-5, reads EPEVTQTPSHQVTQMGQEVILRCVPISNHLYFYWYRQILGQKVEFLVSFYNNEISEKSEIFDDQFSVERPDGSNFTLKIRSTKLEDSAMYFCASSERQGYQPQHFGDGTRLSIL.

The chain employs TRBV13 and TRBJ2-4; D might be TRBD1 (5 bases). The V gene lost 0 bases and the J gene lost 8 bases, with 11 bases spanning the gap. This CDR3 spans 14 amino acids. CDR1 and CDR2 from the germline V gene are PRHDT and FYEKMQ (reference sequence). The CDR3 nucleotides read TGTGCCAGCAGCTTAGGGGGGCACGGTGACATTCAGTACTTC. This encodes CASSLGGHGDIQYF.

The chain has TRBV24-1 and TRBJ2-2; 12 nucleotides match TRBD1. V trimming: 2 bases; J trimming: 6 bases; junction bases outside the gene matches: 9. Germline CDR1 is KGHDR and CDR2 is SFDVKD. The CDR3 contains 18 residues. In nucleotides, the CDR3 is TGTGCCACCAGTGATTCAACCGGGACAGGGGGCTCTCCCGGGGAGCTGTTTTTT. Translation gives CATSDSTGTGGSPGELFF.

In this sample, this clone turned up once. The chain carries TRBV18 and TRBJ2-7; TRBD1 agrees at 7 bases. CDR3 length: 13 residues. The V gene's germline CDR1 is KGHSH and CDR2 LQKENI. J gave up 5 bases and V 3 bases, and 4 bases lay outside the gene matches. The CDR3 region has the DNA TGTGCCAGCTCACCTTCGAGGGGGCACGAGCAGTACTTC. It specifies CASSPSRGHEQYF.

This chain links TRBV18 with TRBJ2-7; 7 nucleotides match TRBD1. The CDR3 has 16 residues. The V and J ends lost 3 bases and 2 bases, in that order; junction bases with no gene match: 10. Germline CDR1 and CDR2: KGHSH and LQKENI. The CDR3 region has the DNA TGTGCCAGCTCACCCCAGGGGGATGGGACCCCCTACGAGCAGTACTTC. Translation gives CASSPQGDGTPYEQYF.

This clone was detected ten times or more. J is TRBJ2-6 and V is TRBV19, with unresolved D. The germline V and J ends were trimmed by 9 bases and 0 bases, with 9 bases remaining between them. CDR1 and CDR2 (germline): LNHDA, SQIVND (reference sequence). This CDR3 comprises 14 residues. CDR3 DNA: TGTGCCAGCCGGCCAGGCTCTGGGGCCAACGTCCTGACTTTC. Protein sequence: CASRPGSGANVLTF.